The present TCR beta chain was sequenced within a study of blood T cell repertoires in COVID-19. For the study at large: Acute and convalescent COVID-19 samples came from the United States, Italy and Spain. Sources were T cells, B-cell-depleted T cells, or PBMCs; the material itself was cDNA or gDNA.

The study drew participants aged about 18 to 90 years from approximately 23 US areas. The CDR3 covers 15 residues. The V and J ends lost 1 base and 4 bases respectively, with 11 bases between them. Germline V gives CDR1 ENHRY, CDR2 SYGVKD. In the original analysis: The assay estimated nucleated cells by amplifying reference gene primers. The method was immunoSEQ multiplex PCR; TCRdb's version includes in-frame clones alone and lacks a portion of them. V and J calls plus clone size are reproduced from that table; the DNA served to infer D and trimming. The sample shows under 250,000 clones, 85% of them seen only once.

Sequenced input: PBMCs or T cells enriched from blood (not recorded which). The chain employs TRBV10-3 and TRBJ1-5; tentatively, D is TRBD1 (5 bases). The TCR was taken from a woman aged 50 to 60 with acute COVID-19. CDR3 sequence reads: CAISEWGGSNQPQHF. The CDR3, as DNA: TGTGCCATCAGTGAGTGGGGGGGGTCGAATCAGCCCCAGCATTTT.